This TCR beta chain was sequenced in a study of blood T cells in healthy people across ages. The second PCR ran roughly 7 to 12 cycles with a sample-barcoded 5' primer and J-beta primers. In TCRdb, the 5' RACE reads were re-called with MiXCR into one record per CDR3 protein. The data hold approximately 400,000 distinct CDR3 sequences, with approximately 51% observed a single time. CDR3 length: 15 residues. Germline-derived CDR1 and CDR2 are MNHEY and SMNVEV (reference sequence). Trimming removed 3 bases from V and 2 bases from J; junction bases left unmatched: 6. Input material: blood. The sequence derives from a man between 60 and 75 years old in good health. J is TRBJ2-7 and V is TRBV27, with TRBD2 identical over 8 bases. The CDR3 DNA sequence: TGTGCCAGCAGTTTGGGGCGGGGGGCCGCCTACGAGCAGTACTTC. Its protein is CASSLGRGAAYEQYF.